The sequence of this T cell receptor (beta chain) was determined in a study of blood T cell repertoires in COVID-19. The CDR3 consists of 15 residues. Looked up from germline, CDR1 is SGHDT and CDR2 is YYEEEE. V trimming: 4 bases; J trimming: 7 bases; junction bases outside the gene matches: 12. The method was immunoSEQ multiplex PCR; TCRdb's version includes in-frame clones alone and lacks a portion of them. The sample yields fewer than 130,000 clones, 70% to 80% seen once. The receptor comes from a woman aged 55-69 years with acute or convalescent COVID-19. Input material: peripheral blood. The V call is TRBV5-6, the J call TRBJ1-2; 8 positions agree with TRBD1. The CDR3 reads CASSIPGQVFSGYTF. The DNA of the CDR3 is TGTGCCAGCAGCATACCGGGACAGGTGTTTTCTGGCTACACCTTC.